Following are 10 T cell receptor beta chains from one sample sequenced in a study of T cell repertoires in cytomegalovirus infection. TCRdb fed the reads into MiXCR, producing one record per CDR3 protein. Seen here are more than 400,000 distinct CDR3 sequences, approximately 26% observed once, and the top ten hold around 13%. The sample was PBMCs. The source is a human donor in good health (CMV status not recorded). Some clones in this sample may be carry-over from other donors' samples.

The gene calls are TRBV20-1 and TRBJ2-1; 8 bases are a match to TRBD2. Germline lookup yields CDR1 DFQATT and CDR2 SNEGSKA (reference sequence). This CDR3 region has 13 residues. Trimming at V came to 3 bases and at J to 7 bases, leaving 5 bases not matched to a gene. The CDR3: CSASQREINEQFF. The CDR3 nucleotides are TGCAGTGCTAGCCAGCGGGAGATAAATGAGCAGTTCTTC.

This clonotype has a handful of counts. A much larger clonotype is one base distant, so this may be a read error. CDR3 in DNA: TGTGCCAGCAGCTCGGGACAGCTCAATCAGCCCCAGCATTTT. Translating it yields CASSSGQLNQPQHF. This sequence joins TRBV7-9 and TRBJ1-5; 7 nucleotides line up with TRBD1. Germline values: CDR1 SEHNR, CDR2 FQNEAQ (reference sequence). This CDR3 comprises 14 residues. J lost 3 bases, V lost 4 bases, and 3 bases had no gene match.

The chain couples TRBV12-3 or TRBV12-4 to TRBJ1-1, with D possibly matching TRBD1 (6 bases). The V end was cut by 5 bases, the J end by 5 bases, with 15 bases between. This CDR3 has 14 amino acids. The DNA for the CDR3 is TGTGCCAGCAGTCCCCTACAGGGAAATACTGAAGCTTTCTTT. As protein: CASSPLQGNTEAFF.

V gene TRBV28 combines with J gene TRBJ2-7; D gene unclear. V lost 4 bases and J 2 bases, leaving 12 bases between the germline ends. CDR1 and CDR2 from the germline V gene are MDHEN and SYDVKM. The CDR3 contains 14 residues. CDR3 coding DNA: TGTGCCAGCAGTTCCCCTCGTCCGGCCTACGAGCAGTACTTC. It is translated as CASSSPRPAYEQYF. The full variable domain, its missing parts supplied by reference TRBV28 and TRBJ2-7, is DVKVTQSSRYLVKRTGEKVFLECVQDMDHENMFWYRQDPGLGLRLIYFSYDVKMKEKGDIPEGYSVSREKKERFSLILESASTNQTSMYLCASSSPRPAYEQYFGPGTRLTVT.

This chain's CDR3 is CASEISSGRADYNEQYV. The CDR3 DNA is TGTGCCAGCGAGATCTCTAGCGGGAGGGCCGACTACAACGAGCAGTACGTC. The chain recombines TRBV11-2 with TRBJ2-7, with 12 nucleotides matching TRBD2. V shed 8 bases and J 5 bases; nucleotides not matched to a gene: 16. The CDR3 is 17 amino acids. Germline lookup yields CDR1 SGHAT and CDR2 FQNNGV.

The gene calls are TRBV4-1 and TRBJ2-1; 12 nucleotides agree with TRBD2. Germline trimming cut 4 bases from V and 12 bases from J; bases unmatched to any gene: 7. The CDR3 is 14 residues long. Germline assignment: CDR1 MGHRA and CDR2 YSYEKL. Here the CDR3 DNA reads TGCGCCAGCAGCCCCTCCGAGACTAGCGGGAGGCAGTTCTTC. It specifies CASSPSETSGRQFF.

In regard to this clonotype: The conserved final phenylalanine or tryptophan is absent from the CDR3, which likely points to a read error. This chain joins TRBV20-1 and TRBJ2-3; no clear D gene. The CDR3 is 13 residues long. V lost 0 bases, J lost 5 bases, and 9 bases lay in between. Germline V gene data show CDR1 as DFQATT and CDR2 as SNEGSKA (reference sequence). CDR3 loop: CSARDMVRDTQYL. The CDR3 region has the DNA TGCAGTGCTAGAGATATGGTCAGAGATACGCAGTATCTT.

At least ten counts were recorded for this clonotype. This sequence joins TRBV7-8 and TRBJ2-1; no firm D call. Germline CDR1 and CDR2: SGHVS and FQNEAQ. Trimming shortened V by 2 bases and J by 4 bases, and 9 bases separated the two germline ends. This CDR3 spans 14 amino acids. CDR3 amino acids: CASSLTPAYNEQFF. The CDR3 nucleotides are TGTGCCAGCAGCTTAACGCCAGCTTACAATGAGCAGTTCTTC.

The chain has TRBV28 and TRBJ2-1; 8 bases map to TRBD2. Germline trimming cut 5 bases from V and 9 bases from J; bases unmatched to any gene: 6. Germline loops: CDR1 MDHEN, CDR2 SYDVKM. The CDR3 runs 13 residues. The CDR3 loop reads CASSRAGVGEQFF. The CDR3, as DNA: TGTGCCAGCAGTAGAGCGGGAGTGGGTGAGCAGTTCTTC.

This clonotype came up many times. The chain joins TRBV7-2 to TRBJ2-7; either TRBD1 or TRBD2 may fit D (6 bases each). V was clipped by 1 base and J by 1 base, with 14 bases between them. The CDR3 length is 16 residues. The germline CDR1 and CDR2 sequences are SGHTA and FQGNSA. CDR3 protein: CASSLVRGRDSYEQYF. DNA for the CDR3: TGTGCCAGCAGCTTAGTACGGGGGCGAGATTCCTACGAGCAGTACTTC.